The TCR beta chain under discussion was sequenced for a study of T and B cells in COVID-19 patients. The CDR3 runs 15 residues. The J segment lost 2 bases and the V segment lost 4 bases, leaving 7 bases of the junction unmatched. Germline values: CDR1 ENHRY, CDR2 SYGVKD. TRB rearrangements were amplified by multiplex PCR with BIOMED2 TRB-A/B primers. TCRdb analysed the multiplex PCR reads with MiXCR anew, one entry per CDR3 protein. Among about 4,100 distinct CDR3 sequences listed, around 25% were seen once. Whole-study findings and limits: CD4+, regulatory T cell, CD8+ and sorted SARS-CoV-2-responsive or tetramer+ T cells were not yet sequenced.

Notes on this clonotype: Its antigen is undetermined.

Blood genomic DNA input for TRB amplification was about 220-500 ng. The origin of this receptor is a human donor with active COVID-19. The rearrangement joins TRBV10-3 to TRBJ1-2, with 7 nucleotides matching TRBD1. The source material was blood. The CDR3 loop reads CAISGRDSQNYGYTF. CDR3 sequence (DNA): TGTGCCATCAGTGGACGGGACAGCCAAAACTATGGCTACACCTTC.